Listed here is a single T cell receptor beta chain. Its antigen is unknown. Without exception, sorted populations had purity beyond 95%. This sample is part of a study of beta chain features in type 1 diabetes. Study-wide context: Healthy donors and patients had similar age, gender and cell yields. General study results and limits: Among type 1 diabetes patients, VDJ junctions had fewer insertions and more deletions.

As every portion of the isolated RNA was reverse transcribed, the sequencing read expressed TCRB transcripts. The read count averaged about 3.3 million across naive, central memory and regulatory T cell samples. Assay: immunoSEQ multiplex PCR; the TCRdb copy retains only in-frame clones and omits some. The sample carries some 150,000 clones, 9.5% to 10% recorded once. CDR3 length: 13 amino acids. In germline, CDR1 is SGDLS, CDR2 YYNGEE. Trimming left V 4 bases short and J 8 bases short, with 13 bases between. The sequenced sample was central memory CD4+ T cells from blood. This receptor was identified in a woman between 40 and 55 years old in good health. The gene calls are TRBV9 and TRBJ2-4; weak D call: TRBD1 (7 bases). The CDR3 DNA follows: TGTGCCAGCAGCAAAGCCAGGGGGGACATTCAGTACTTC. This gives the protein CASSKARGDIQYF. Full variable domain (outside the CDR3, taken from reference TRBV9 and TRBJ2-4): DSGVTQTPKHLITATGQRVTLRCSPRSGDLSVYWYQQSLDQGLQFLIQYYNGEERAKGNILERFSAQQFPDLHSELNLSSLELGDSALYFCASSKARGDIQYFGAGTRLSVL.